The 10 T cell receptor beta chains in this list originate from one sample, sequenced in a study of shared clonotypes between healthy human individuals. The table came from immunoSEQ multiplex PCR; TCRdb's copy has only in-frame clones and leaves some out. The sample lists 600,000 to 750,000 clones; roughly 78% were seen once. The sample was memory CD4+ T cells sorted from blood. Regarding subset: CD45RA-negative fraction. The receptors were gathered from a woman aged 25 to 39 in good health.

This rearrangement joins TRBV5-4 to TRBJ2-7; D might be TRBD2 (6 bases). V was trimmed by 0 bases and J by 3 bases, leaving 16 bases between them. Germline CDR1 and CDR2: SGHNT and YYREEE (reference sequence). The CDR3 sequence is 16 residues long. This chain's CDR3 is CASSLGLGAGNYEQYF. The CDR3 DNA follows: TGTGCCAGCAGCTTGGGCCTAGGGGCGGGAAACTACGAGCAGTACTTC.

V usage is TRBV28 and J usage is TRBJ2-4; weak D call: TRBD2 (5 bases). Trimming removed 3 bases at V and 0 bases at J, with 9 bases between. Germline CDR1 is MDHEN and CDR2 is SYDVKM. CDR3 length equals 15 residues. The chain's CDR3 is CASSFEGLAKNIQYF. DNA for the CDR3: TGTGCCAGCAGTTTTGAGGGTTTAGCCAAAAACATTCAGTACTTC.

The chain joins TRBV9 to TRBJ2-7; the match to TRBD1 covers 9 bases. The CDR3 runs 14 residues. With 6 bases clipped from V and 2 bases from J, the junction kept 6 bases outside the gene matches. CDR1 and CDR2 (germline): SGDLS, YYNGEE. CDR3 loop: CASTPRDRAYEQYF. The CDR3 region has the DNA TGTGCCAGCACCCCCCGGGACAGGGCCTACGAGCAGTACTTC.

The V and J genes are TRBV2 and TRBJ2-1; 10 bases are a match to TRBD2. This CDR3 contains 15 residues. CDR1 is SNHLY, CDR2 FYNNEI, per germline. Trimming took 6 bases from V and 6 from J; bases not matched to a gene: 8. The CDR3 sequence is CASSALAGSPNEQFF. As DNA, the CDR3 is TGTGCCAGCAGCGCACTAGCGGGGAGTCCCAATGAGCAGTTCTTC.

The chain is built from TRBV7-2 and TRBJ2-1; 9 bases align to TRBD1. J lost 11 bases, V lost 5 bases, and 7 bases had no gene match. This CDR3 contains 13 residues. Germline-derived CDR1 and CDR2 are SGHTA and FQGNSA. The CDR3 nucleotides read TGTGCCAGCAGCCTAAGGGGACAGGGCAAGCAGTTCTTC. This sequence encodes CASSLRGQGKQFF.

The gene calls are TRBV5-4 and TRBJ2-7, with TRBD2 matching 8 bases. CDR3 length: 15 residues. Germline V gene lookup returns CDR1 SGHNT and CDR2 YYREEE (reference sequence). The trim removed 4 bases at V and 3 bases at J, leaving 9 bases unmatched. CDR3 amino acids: CASSRSGSSFYEQYF. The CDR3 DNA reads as TGTGCCAGCAGCCGGAGCGGGAGTTCCTTCTACGAGCAGTACTTC.

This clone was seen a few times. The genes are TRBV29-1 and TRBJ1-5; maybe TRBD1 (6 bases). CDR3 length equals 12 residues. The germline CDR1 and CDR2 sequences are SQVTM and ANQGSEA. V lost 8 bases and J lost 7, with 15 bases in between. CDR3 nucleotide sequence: TGCAGCACGGGACATACAGGACAGCCCCAGCATTTT. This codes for CSTGHTGQPQHF. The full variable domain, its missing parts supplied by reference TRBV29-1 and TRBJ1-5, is SAVISQKPSRDICQRGTSLTIQCQVDSQVTMMFWYRQQPGQSLTLIATANQGSEATYESGFVIDKFPISRPNLTFSTLTVSNMSPEDSSIYLCSTGHTGQPQHFGDGTRLSIL.

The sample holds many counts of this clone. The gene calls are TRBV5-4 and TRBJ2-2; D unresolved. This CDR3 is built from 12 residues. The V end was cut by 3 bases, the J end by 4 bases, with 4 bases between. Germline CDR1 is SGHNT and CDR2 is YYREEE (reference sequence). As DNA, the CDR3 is TGTGCCAGCAGCTCGACCACCGGGGAGCTGTTTTTT. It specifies CASSSTTGELFF. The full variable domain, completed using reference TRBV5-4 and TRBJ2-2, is ETGVTQSPTHLIKTRGQQVTLRCSSQSGHNTVSWYQQALGQGPQFIFQYYREEENGRGNFPPRFSGLQFPNYSSELNVNALELDDSALYLCASSSTTGELFFGEGSRLTVL.

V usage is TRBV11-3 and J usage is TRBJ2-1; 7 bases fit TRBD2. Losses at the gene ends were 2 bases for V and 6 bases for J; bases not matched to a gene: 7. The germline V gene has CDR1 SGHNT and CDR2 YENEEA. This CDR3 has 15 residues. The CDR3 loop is CASSLFAGDPNEQFF. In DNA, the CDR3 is TGTGCCAGCAGCTTATTTGCGGGGGACCCCAATGAGCAGTTCTTC.

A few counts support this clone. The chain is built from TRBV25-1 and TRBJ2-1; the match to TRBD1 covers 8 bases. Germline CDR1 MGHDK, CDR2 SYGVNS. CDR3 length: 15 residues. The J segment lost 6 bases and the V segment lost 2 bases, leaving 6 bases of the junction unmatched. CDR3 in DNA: TGTGCCAGCAGTGAAGGTGGACAGGGTTTCAATGAGCAGTTCTTC. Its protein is CASSEGGQGFNEQFF.